These T cell receptor beta chains were read from a single sample in a study of circulating CD8 cells and anti-PD-1 response in melanoma. TCRdb processed the reads anew with MiXCR; each CDR3 protein has one entry. The table has over a thousand distinct CDR3 sequences, approximately 8% seen once. The specimen was CD8+ T cells from PBMCs, collected at baseline or after one month of anti-PD-1 therapy (not recorded which). These TCRs come from a human donor with melanoma. Both conserved end residues are part of each CDR3. Some rows have no size entry. The others give once, few or many, or a class for an expanded clone.

J: TRBJ1-5; size: medium-sized; V: TRBV27; CDR3: CASSLSGTDYQPQHF
J: TRBJ2-7; size: medium-sized; V: TRBV28; CDR3: CASSSGMGSYEQYF
J: TRBJ2-7; size: .; V: TRBV29-1; CDR3: CSVRTGATYEKYF
J: TRBJ1-6; size: large; V: TRBV20-1; CDR3: CSARRGEGSPLHF
J: TRBJ2-1; size: medium-sized; V: TRBV19; CDR3: CASSISGGPNEQFF
J: TRBJ1-5; size: medium-sized; V: TRBV5-5; CDR3: CASSLGDQPQHF
J: TRBJ1-6; size: medium-sized; V: TRBV27; CDR3: CASSPLTGNPLHF
J: TRBJ2-1; size: .; V: TRBV29-1; CDR3: CSVGTGGNEQFF
J: TRBJ2-3; size: .; V: TRBV19; CDR3: CASSLKRDWENF
J: TRBJ2-1; size: large; V: TRBV19; CDR3: CASSRVPGFNNEQFF
J: TRBJ1-1; size: large; V: TRBV6-5; CDR3: CASSYQDSAEAFF
J: TRBJ1-6; size: medium-sized; V: TRBV25-1; CDR3: CASSEYQGANSPLHF
J: TRBJ2-7; size: medium-sized; V: TRBV2; CDR3: CASSEVAGVLYEQYF
J: TRBJ1-1; size: medium-sized; V: TRBV5-1; CDR3: CASSSGSGTEAFF
J: TRBJ2-7; size: few; V: TRBV14; CDR3: CASSQRQGRPTGQYF
J: TRBJ1-5; size: medium-sized; V: TRBV20-1; CDR3: CSASDRENQPQHF
J: TRBJ1-5; size: medium-sized; V: TRBV19; CDR3: CASSISRGNQPQHF
J: TRBJ1-1; size: medium-sized; V: TRBV9; CDR3: CASSVDVTNTEAFF
J: TRBJ2-3; size: medium-sized; V: TRBV27; CDR3: CASSLGTSAFSDTQYF
J: TRBJ2-5; size: large; V: TRBV4-2; CDR3: CASSLDGTRGAETQYF
J: TRBJ2-3; size: medium-sized; V: TRBV14; CDR3: CASSQTPGPTDTQYF
J: TRBJ2-3; size: medium-sized; V: TRBV6-2/TRBV6-3; CDR3: CASSYKTSGDPDTQYF
J: TRBJ2-6; size: large; V: TRBV3-1; CDR3: CASSAAGLSGANVLTF
J: TRBJ2-7; size: medium-sized; V: TRBV27; CDR3: CASKPDRGLYEQYF
J: TRBJ2-7; size: medium-sized; V: TRBV15; CDR3: CATSRGRTGDTYEQYF
J: TRBJ2-1; size: large; V: TRBV19; CDR3: CASQPGSYNEQFF
J: TRBJ2-6; size: medium-sized; V: TRBV28; CDR3: CASSSLTISSGANVLTF
J: TRBJ1-2; size: medium-sized; V: TRBV13; CDR3: CASSLNSQTGGGGYTF
J: TRBJ2-2; size: large; V: TRBV12-3/TRBV12-4; CDR3: CASSSGGAGGELFF
J: TRBJ2-7; size: medium-sized; V: TRBV4-1; CDR3: CASSLAGENYEQYF
J: TRBJ1-4; size: medium-sized; V: TRBV3-1; CDR3: CATSSRVGEKLFF
J: TRBJ2-1; size: .; V: TRBV5-1; CDR3: CACSNPGTLYNEQFF
J: TRBJ2-2; size: medium-sized; V: TRBV12-3/TRBV12-4; CDR3: CASSDRGTDTGELFF
J: TRBJ1-1; size: medium-sized; V: TRBV29-1; CDR3: CSVGDVTGTEAFF
J: TRBJ2-1; size: large; V: TRBV27; CDR3: CGSKDVESGEQFF
J: TRBJ1-5; size: medium-sized; V: TRBV7-2; CDR3: CASTPLVSQPQHF
J: TRBJ2-3; size: medium-sized; V: TRBV19; CDR3: CASKTTGGRTDTQYF
J: TRBJ2-1; size: .; V: TRBV19; CDR3: CASSSTDRGNEQLF
J: TRBJ2-7; size: medium-sized; V: TRBV2; CDR3: CASSVPGSARYEQYF
J: TRBJ1-1; size: medium-sized; V: TRBV28; CDR3: CATGLSQMRTEAFF
J: TRBJ2-3; size: large; V: TRBV4-1; CDR3: CASSQFGGETDTQYF